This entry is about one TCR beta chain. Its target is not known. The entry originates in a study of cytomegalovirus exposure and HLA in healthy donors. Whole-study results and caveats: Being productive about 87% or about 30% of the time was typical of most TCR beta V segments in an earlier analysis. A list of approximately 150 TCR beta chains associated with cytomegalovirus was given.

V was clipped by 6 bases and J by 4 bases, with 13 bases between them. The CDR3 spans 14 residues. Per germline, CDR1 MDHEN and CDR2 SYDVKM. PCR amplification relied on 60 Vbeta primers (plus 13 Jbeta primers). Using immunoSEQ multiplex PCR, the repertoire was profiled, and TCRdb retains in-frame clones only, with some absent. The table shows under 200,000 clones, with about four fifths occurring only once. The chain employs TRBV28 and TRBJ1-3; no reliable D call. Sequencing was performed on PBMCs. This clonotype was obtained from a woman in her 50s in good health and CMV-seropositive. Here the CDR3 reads CASSPRGAGNTIYF. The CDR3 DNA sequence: TGTGCCAGCAGCCCCCGGGGAGCCGGAAACACCATATATTTT.